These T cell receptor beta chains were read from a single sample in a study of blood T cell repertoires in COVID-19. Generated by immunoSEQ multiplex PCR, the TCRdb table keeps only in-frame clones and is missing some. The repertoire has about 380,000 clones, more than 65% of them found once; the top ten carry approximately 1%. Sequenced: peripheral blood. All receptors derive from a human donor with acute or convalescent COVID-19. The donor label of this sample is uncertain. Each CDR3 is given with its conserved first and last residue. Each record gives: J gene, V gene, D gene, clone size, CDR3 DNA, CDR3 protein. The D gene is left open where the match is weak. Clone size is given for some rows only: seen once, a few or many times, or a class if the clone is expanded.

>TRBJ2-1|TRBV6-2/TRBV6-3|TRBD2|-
TGTGCCAGCAGTTTAGAAGCGGGAGCCTACAATGAGCAGTTCTTC
CASSLEAGAYNEQFF
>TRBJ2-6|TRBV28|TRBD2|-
TGTGCCAGCAGCCCGGGAACTAGCGGGGTGGCCAACGTCCTGACTTTC
CASSPGTSGVANVLTF
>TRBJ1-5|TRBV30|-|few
TGTGCCTGGAGTAAGGAGCGGGGGCAGCCCCAGCATTTT
CAWSKERGQPQHF
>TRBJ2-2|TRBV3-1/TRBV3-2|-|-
TGTGCCAGCAGTCGAGCCAGCGCCTTCGGGGAGCTGTTTTTT
CASSRASAFGELFF
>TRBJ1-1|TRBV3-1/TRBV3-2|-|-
TGTGCCAGCAGCCAAGAAAGATTGAGAGCGAACACTGAAGCTTTCTTT
CASSQERLRANTEAFF
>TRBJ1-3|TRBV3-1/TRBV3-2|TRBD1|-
TGTGCCAGCAGCCTGGGACAGTGGAGCTCTGGAAACACCATATATTTT
CASSLGQWSSGNTIYF
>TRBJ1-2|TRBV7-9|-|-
TGTGCCAGCAGCTTAGGGCAAAACTATGGCTACACCTTC
CASSLGQNYGYTF
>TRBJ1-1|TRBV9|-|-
TGTGCCAGCAGCGGAGCGACAGGGAACACTGAAGCTTTCTTT
CASSGATGNTEAFF
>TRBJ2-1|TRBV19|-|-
TGTGCCAGTAGCAACAGGGGAGGTATTGATGAGCAGTTCTTC
CASSNRGGIDEQFF
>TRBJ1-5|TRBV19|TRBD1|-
TGTGCCACCAGGACAGGGGATCAGCCCCAGCATTTT
CATRTGDQPQHF
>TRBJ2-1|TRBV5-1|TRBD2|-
TGCGCCAGCAGCCTACTAGCGGGGGGTTACAATGAGCAGTTCTTC
CASSLLAGGYNEQFF
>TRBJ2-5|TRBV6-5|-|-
TGTGCCAGCAGGGGCAGCCACCAAGAGACCCAGTACTTC
CASRGSHQETQYF
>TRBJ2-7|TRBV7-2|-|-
TGTGCCAGCAGCTTAGCGCACGGACTACCCTACGAGCAGTACTTC
CASSLAHGLPYEQYF
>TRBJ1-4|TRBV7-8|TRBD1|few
TGTGCCAGCAGGGCACAGGGGGCGCAGAGAACTAATGAAAAACTGTTTTTT
CASRAQGAQRTNEKLFF
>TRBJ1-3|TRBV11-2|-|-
TGTGCCAGCAGCTTTTCCCCGGGTTTCACTGGAAACACCATATATTTT
CASSFSPGFTGNTIYF
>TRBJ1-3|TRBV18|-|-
TGTGCCAGCTCGACAGGAAGATCTGGAAACACCATATATTTT
CASSTGRSGNTIYF
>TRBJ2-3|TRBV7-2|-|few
TGTGCCAGCAGCTTAGCGGGGGGGCACACAGATACGCAGTATTTT
CASSLAGGHTDTQYF
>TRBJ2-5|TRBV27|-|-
TGTGCCAGCGGCGGGGGGACAGAAGAGACCCAGTACTTC
CASGGGTEETQYF